The T cell receptor (beta chain) under discussion was sequenced for a study of blood T cell repertoires in COVID-19. Background on the study: Researchers got acute and convalescent COVID-19 samples from the United States, Italy and Spain.

Some clones are missing from TCRdb's copy, which holds only in-frame ones; the method was immunoSEQ multiplex PCR. Here the sample spans about 250,000 clones, about 86% being singletons. CDR3 length: 13 amino acids. The germline V gene has CDR1 GTSNPN and CDR2 SVGIG (reference sequence). V gave up 6 bases and J gave up 0 bases, with 9 bases separating them. The chain recombines TRBV30 with TRBJ1-5; possibly TRBD1 for D (6 bases). The receptor was isolated from a man between 45 and 60 years old with active or convalescent COVID-19. Sequencing was performed on peripheral blood. The CDR3 bases are TGTGCCTGCAGGGGCCATAGCAATCAGCCCCAGCATTTT. Protein product: CACRGHSNQPQHF.